This passage covers 25 T cell receptor beta chains from one sample sequenced in a study of glioma-infiltrating T cells. Using RNA template, CDR3s of TCR alpha and beta were amplified with iRepertoire arm-PCR. TCRdb re-called the multiplex PCR reads through MiXCR, storing one row per CDR3 protein. Of 300,000 to 450,000 distinct CDR3 sequences listed, 35% to 45% are singletons. The sequenced sample was glioma tissue, nonneoplastic brain tissue, or PBMCs (not recorded which). These receptors all come from a human donor with low-grade glioma or glioblastoma, undergoing nonglioma brain surgery, or in good health (not recorded which).

This rearrangement joins TRBV7-2 to TRBJ1-1; D remains unclear. The germline V and J ends were trimmed by 4 bases and 3 bases, with 15 bases remaining between them. CDR1 SGHTA and CDR2 FQGNSA come from the germline V gene. CDR3 length: 15 amino acids. In DNA form, the CDR3 reads TGTGCCAGCAGCTACCCGGGTCGGCTTTACACTGAAGCTTTCTTT. This translates into CASSYPGRLYTEAFF.

Comment on this clonotype: Since no conserved phenylalanine or tryptophan closes the CDR3, a read error is the likely cause. This sequence joins TRBV6-6 and TRBJ1-5; D unresolved. Germline assignment: CDR1 MNHNY and CDR2 SVGAGI (reference sequence). The CDR3 extends over 13 amino acids. CDR3 residues: CVSSYSIGQPQHS. CDR3 coding DNA: TGTGTCAGCAGTTACTCGATCGGGCAGCCCCAGCATTCT.

Regarding this clonotype: This clone may be a read error of a much larger clone one base away. This sequence joins TRBV28 and TRBJ2-2; TRBD1 might be the D (6 bases). Germline CDR1 and CDR2: MDHEN and SYDVKM. V was cut by 6 bases and J by 1 base, with 12 bases left in between. The CDR3 is made up of 15 amino acids. The chain's CDR3 is CASRRWTVNTGELFF. Written as DNA, the CDR3 is TGTGCCAGCAGACGCTGGACAGTGAACACCGGGGAGCTGTTTTTT.

The chain carries TRBV24-1 and TRBJ2-6; 7 bases align to TRBD1. In germline, CDR1 is KGHDR, CDR2 SFDVKD. V trimming: 9 bases; J trimming: 2 bases; junction bases outside the gene matches: 0. The CDR3 extends over 13 amino acids. DNA for the CDR3: TGTGCCACCGGACAGGCTGGGGCCAACGTCCTGACTTTC. Its translation: CATGQAGANVLTF.

The chain has TRBV2 and TRBJ2-2; perhaps TRBD2 as D (5 bases). Germline CDR1 is SNHLY and CDR2 is FYNNEI. Trimming pared 7 bases from V and 6 bases from J, leaving 6 bases between. The CDR3 is 11 amino acids. The CDR3 here is CASMRAGELFF. DNA of the CDR3: TGTGCCAGCATGCGGGCCGGGGAGCTGTTTTTT.

The chain has TRBV6-1 and TRBJ1-2, with 7 bases identical to TRBD1. V was clipped by 6 bases and J by 0 bases; unmatched bases: 16. The CDR3 has 18 residues. Germline CDR1 reads MNHNS; CDR2 reads SASEGT. This chain's CDR3 is CASSIHHLNRGPNYGYTF. CDR3 DNA sequence: TGTGCCAGCAGCATCCACCATCTCAACAGGGGTCCTAACTATGGCTACACCTTC.

This clonotype was seen a single time. The rearrangement joins TRBV4-1 to TRBJ2-3; D remains ambiguous. Trimming removed 0 bases from V and 2 bases from J, with 12 bases in between. Germline V gives CDR1 MGHRA, CDR2 YSYEKL. The CDR3 extends over 16 amino acids. DNA of the CDR3: TGCGCCAGCAGCCAAGATCTTCAGACCTACACAGATACGCAGTATTTT. Residues: CASSQDLQTYTDTQYF.

This clonotype was found many times. The CDR3 region is CASSQIGFAGVNEQFF. The CDR3 bases are TGTGCCAGCAGTCAAATCGGGTTTGCGGGAGTTAATGAGCAGTTCTTC. V usage is TRBV27 and J usage is TRBJ2-1; the match to TRBD2 covers 7 bases. There are 16 residues in the CDR3. Germline V gene lookup returns CDR1 MNHEY and CDR2 SMNVEV (reference sequence). Losses at the gene ends were 5 bases for V and 7 bases for J; bases not matched to a gene: 14.

This clonotype showed up just a few times. Here the CDR3 reads CASSQGLAVNEQFF. CDR3 sequence (DNA): TGCGCCAGCAGCCAAGGTCTAGCGGTCAATGAGCAGTTCTTC. The chain carries TRBV4-3 and TRBJ2-1; 7 bases match TRBD2. With 1 base clipped from V and 6 bases from J, the junction kept 3 bases outside the gene matches. Germline V gene lookup returns CDR1 LGHNA and CDR2 YSLEER. This CDR3 region has 14 residues.

This clonotype was counted many times. The chain is built from TRBV6-1 and TRBJ2-3; D could derive from TRBD1 or TRBD2 (6 bases each). Trimming stripped 8 bases from V and 2 bases from J, with 11 bases between. This CDR3 comprises 13 residues. Germline V gene data show CDR1 as MNHNS and CDR2 as SASEGT. The CDR3 DNA reads as TGTGCCAGCCGGGGGCGTGACACAGATACGCAGTATTTT. Its protein is CASRGRDTDTQYF.

CDR3 in amino acids: CSVPGTSGYQETQYF. In DNA, the CDR3 is TGCAGTGTTCCTGGGACTAGCGGGTACCAAGAGACCCAGTACTTC. This chain uses TRBV20-1 with TRBJ2-5; 12 nucleotides align to TRBD2. The CDR3 length is 15 residues. V gave up 7 bases and J gave up 0 bases; unmatched junction bases: 6. Germline V CDR1 and CDR2: DFQATT, SNEGSKA (reference sequence).

Regarding this clonotype: A much larger clone lies one base from this, so it may be a read error. The rearrangement joins TRBV20-1 to TRBJ2-7, with a tentative D call TRBD1 (5 bases). The germline gives CDR1 DFQATT, CDR2 SNEGSKA (reference sequence). There are 12 residues in the CDR3. The CDR3 DNA follows: TGCGGTGCTAGATATGGGGCAGGAGAGCAGTACTTC. Translating it yields CGARYGAGEQYF.

This clonotype was found once. Just one base apart from a much larger clone, this may be a read error. The rearrangement links TRBV28 to TRBJ1-4; tentative D call: TRBD1 (6 bases). The CDR3 has 12 amino acids. CDR1 is MDHEN and CDR2 is SYDVKM in the germline V gene. The CDR3: CASSQGNEKVFF. As DNA, the CDR3 is TGTGCCAGCAGTCAGGGGAATGAAAAAGTGTTTTTT.

On this clonotype itself: This clone may be a read error of a much larger clone one base away. The rearrangement uses TRBV28 and TRBJ2-7; D is uncertain. This CDR3 spans 12 amino acids. CDR1 is MDHEN and CDR2 is SYDVKM in the germline V gene. V lost 8 bases, J lost 1 base, and 9 bases lay in between. For the CDR3, the DNA is TGTGCCAGCGAGAACCGATCCTACGAGCAGTACTTC. It encodes CASENRSYEQYF.

This clonotype was counted a few times. The chain joins TRBV4-1 to TRBJ2-5; TRBD2 matches at 9 bases. CDR1 is MGHRA and CDR2 is YSYEKL in the germline V gene. Unmatched junction bases numbered 2, after V lost 1 base and J lost 2 bases. This CDR3 is built from 15 residues. The CDR3 nucleotides read TGCGCCAGCAGCCAAGGGACTAGCGCTCAAGAGACCCAGTACTTC. Encoded protein: CASSQGTSAQETQYF.

The rearrangement links TRBV20-1 to TRBJ1-5; D unclear. Trimming pared 0 bases from V and 0 bases from J, leaving 9 bases between. The germline V gene has CDR1 DFQATT and CDR2 SNEGSKA (reference sequence). The CDR3 runs 15 residues. The CDR3 region has the DNA TGCAGTGCTAGAGATCCGGTCAGTAGCAATCAGCCCCAGCATTTT. Amino acid sequence: CSARDPVSSNQPQHF.

The rearrangement joins TRBV7-6 to TRBJ2-5, with D perhaps TRBD1 (5 bases). Germline-derived CDR1 and CDR2 are SGHVS and FNYEAQ. V shed 7 bases and J shed 5 bases, with 20 bases lying between them. This CDR3 is built from 15 residues. The chain's CDR3 is CASIQGDPLAETQYF. In DNA form, the CDR3 reads TGTGCCAGCATTCAGGGTGATCCGTTGGCGGAGACCCAGTACTTC.

This clonotype came up a few times. This CDR3 is CSAPQPGQGNEKLFF. The CDR3 region has the DNA TGCAGTGCACCCCAACCGGGACAGGGAAACGAAAAACTGTTTTTT. The rearrangement links TRBV20-1 to TRBJ1-4; 9 bases are shared with TRBD1. The germline V gene has CDR1 DFQATT and CDR2 SNEGSKA (reference sequence). The J segment lost 8 bases and the V segment lost 6 bases, leaving 13 bases of the junction unmatched. The CDR3 is made up of 15 amino acids.

This clonotype has only a few counts. The rearrangement joins TRBV28 to TRBJ2-1; perhaps TRBD1 as D (6 bases). The CDR3 has 12 amino acids. Trimming removed 2 bases from V and 14 bases from J, with 13 bases in between. The germline V gene encodes CDR1 MDHEN and CDR2 SYDVKM. The CDR3 spells CASSLRGNREFF. The CDR3 DNA follows: TGTGCCAGCAGTTTACGAGGCAACAGGGAGTTCTTC.

As regards this clonotype: This may stem from a read error, because a much larger clone lies one nucleotide away. This chain connects TRBV20-1 to TRBJ1-2, with TRBD1 matching 9 bases. Germline V gives CDR1 DFQATT, CDR2 SNEGSKA (reference sequence). The CDR3 is 14 residues long. CDR3 coding DNA: TGCAGTGCTCTTGGGGACAGGGACTCCGATGGCTACATCTTC. Protein: CSALGDRDSDGYIF.

This clonotype showed up just a few times. The V and J genes are TRBV4-3 and TRBJ1-6; TRBD1 might be the D (6 bases). The V gene lost 2 bases and the J gene lost 9 bases, with 14 bases spanning the gap. Germline assignment: CDR1 LGHNA and CDR2 YSLEER. The CDR3 is 15 residues long. The CDR3 protein is CASSQTFRGPSPLHF. In DNA, the CDR3 is TGCGCCAGCAGCCAAACCTTCAGGGGCCCTTCACCCCTCCACTTT.

The V gene is TRBV12-3 or TRBV12-4, the J gene TRBJ2-3; a possible D gene is TRBD2 (6 bases). Trimming took 7 bases from V and 6 from J, leaving 26 bases between them. This CDR3 contains 17 residues. The CDR3, as DNA: TGTGCCAGCACCCATTCCCTGGACTCCGGGGGTGCCGATACGCAGTATTTT. It is translated as CASTHSLDSGGADTQYF.

Worth noting for this clonotype: A junction end diverges from the germline sequence, so it may reflect a read error. The chain recombines TRBV11-2 with TRBJ2-1, with D possibly TRBD2 on 6 matching bases. Looked up from germline, CDR1 is SGHAT and CDR2 is FQNNGV. The CDR3 runs 14 residues. The CDR3 bases are TGTGCCGGCAGCTTATTGGATAGCGGTTCTGGGCAGTTCTTC. Its translation is CAGSLLDSGSGQFF.

At least ten counts were recorded for this clonotype. This chain connects TRBV28 to TRBJ1-2; D is perhaps TRBD1 (5 bases). The CDR3 has 14 residues. Germline CDR1 and CDR2: MDHEN and SYDVKM. V lost 5 bases and J lost 4, with 14 bases in between. The CDR3 is CASSADAGGYGYTF. CDR3 nucleotides: TGTGCCAGCAGTGCCGATGCGGGGGGCTATGGCTACACCTTC.

This clonotype was observed at least ten times. The J gene is TRBJ2-5, the V gene TRBV6-1; D is uncertain. The CDR3 extends over 12 amino acids. The V gene lost 6 bases and the J gene lost 1 base, with 6 bases spanning the gap. Germline assignment: CDR1 MNHNS and CDR2 SASEGT. The CDR3 DNA is TGTGCCAGCAGGACTGTCCAAGAGACCCAGTACTTC. This gives the protein CASRTVQETQYF.